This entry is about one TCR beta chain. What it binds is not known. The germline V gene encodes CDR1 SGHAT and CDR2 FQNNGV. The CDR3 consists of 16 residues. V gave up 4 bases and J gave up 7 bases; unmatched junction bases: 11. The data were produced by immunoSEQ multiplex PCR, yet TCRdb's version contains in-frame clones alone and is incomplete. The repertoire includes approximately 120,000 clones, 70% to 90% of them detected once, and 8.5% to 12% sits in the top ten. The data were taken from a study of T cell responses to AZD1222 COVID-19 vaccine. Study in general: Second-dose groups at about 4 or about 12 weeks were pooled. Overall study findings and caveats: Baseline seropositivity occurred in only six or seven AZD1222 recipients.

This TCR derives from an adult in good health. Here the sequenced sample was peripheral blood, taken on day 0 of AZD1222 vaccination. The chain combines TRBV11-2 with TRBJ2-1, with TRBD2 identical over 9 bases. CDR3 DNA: TGTGCCAGCAGCTCCTGGGCGTTAGCGGGAGAGAATGAGCAGTTCTTC. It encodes CASSSWALAGENEQFF.